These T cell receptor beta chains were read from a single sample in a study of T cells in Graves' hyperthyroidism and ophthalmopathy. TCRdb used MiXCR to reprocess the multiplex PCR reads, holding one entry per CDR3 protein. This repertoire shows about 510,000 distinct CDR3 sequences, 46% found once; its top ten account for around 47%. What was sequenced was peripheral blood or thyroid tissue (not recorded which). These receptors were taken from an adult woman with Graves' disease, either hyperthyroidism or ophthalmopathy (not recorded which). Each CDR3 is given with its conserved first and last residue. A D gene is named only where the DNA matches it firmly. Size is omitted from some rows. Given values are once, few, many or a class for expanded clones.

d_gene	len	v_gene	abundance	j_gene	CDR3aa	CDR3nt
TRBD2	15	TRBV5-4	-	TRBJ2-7	CASSQETSGRNEQYF	TGCGCCAGCAGCCAAGAGACTAGCGGGAGGAACGAGCAGTACTTC
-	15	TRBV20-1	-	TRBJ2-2	CSAVWGGRNTGELFF	TGCAGTGCCGTGTGGGGAGGCCGGAACACCGGGGAGCTGTTTTTT
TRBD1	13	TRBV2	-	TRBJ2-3	CASRDRGGDTQYF	TGTGCCAGCAGGGACAGGGGTGGAGATACGCAGTATTTT
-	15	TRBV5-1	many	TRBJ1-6	CASSLAPAGNSPLHF	TGCGCCAGCAGCTTGGCCCCGGCAGGAAATTCACCCCTCCACTTT
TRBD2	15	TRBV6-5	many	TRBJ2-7	CASSGLAGGFHEQYF	TGTGCCAGCAGTGGACTAGCGGGAGGGTTCCACGAGCAGTACTTC
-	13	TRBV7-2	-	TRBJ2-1	CASSLWRYNEQFF	TGTGCCAGCAGCCTGTGGCGGTACAATGAGCAGTTCTTC
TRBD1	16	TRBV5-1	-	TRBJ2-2	CASSLGPGTGAGELFF	TGCGCCAGCAGCTTGGGTCCCGGGACAGGGGCCGGGGAGCTGTTTTTT
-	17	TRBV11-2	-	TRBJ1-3	CASSLLTGSFSGNTIYF	TGTGCCAGCAGCTTGTTGACGGGATCCTTCTCTGGAAACACCATATATTTT
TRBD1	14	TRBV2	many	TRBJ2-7	CASMRDRADYEQYF	TGTGCCAGCATGAGGGACAGAGCCGACTACGAGCAGTACTTC
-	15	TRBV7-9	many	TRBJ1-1	CASSLRAGENTEAFF	TGTGCCAGCAGCTTACGAGCGGGAGAAAACACTGAAGCTTTCTTT
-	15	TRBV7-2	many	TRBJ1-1	CASSPGVRRWAAAFF	TGTGCCAGCAGCCCAGGGGTGCGACGTTGGGCTGCGGCTTTCTTT
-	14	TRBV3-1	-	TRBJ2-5	CASSQGGIRETQYF	TGTGCCAGCAGCCAAGGCGGGATACGCGAGACCCAGTACTTC
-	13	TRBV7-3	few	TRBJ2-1	CASSLTVADEQFF	TGTGCCAGCAGCTTGACCGTAGCGGATGAGCAGTTCTTC
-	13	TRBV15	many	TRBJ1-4	CATSDRFIVKLFF	TGTGCCACCAGCGACAGGTTCATAGTAAAACTGTTTTTT
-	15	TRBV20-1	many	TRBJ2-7	CSARDQYGTTYEQYF	TGCAGTGCTAGAGACCAATACGGGACGACCTACGAGCAGTACTTC
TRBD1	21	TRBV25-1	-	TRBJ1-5	CASSASRTGGGQGISNQPQHF	TGTGCCAGCAGTGCCTCAAGGACAGGGGGCGGTCAGGGTATTAGCAATCAGCCCCAGCATTTT
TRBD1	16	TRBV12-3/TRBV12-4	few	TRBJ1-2	CASSTQTGVANYGYTF	TGTGCCAGCAGTACCCAAACAGGGGTAGCTAACTATGGCTACACCTTC
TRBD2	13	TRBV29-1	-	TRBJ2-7	CSGRTSGSYEQYF	TGCAGCGGCCGGACTAGCGGGAGCTACGAGCAGTACTTC
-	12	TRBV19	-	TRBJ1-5	CASRRDFQPQHF	TGTGCCAGTAGGAGGGATTTCCAGCCCCAGCATTTT
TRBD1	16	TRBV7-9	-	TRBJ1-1	CASSPGQGQASTEAFF	TGTGCCAGCAGCCCGGGACAGGGGCAGGCCTCGACTGAAGCTTTCTTT
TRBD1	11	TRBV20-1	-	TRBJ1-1	CSAQGENEAFF	TGCAGTGCCCAGGGGGAAAATGAAGCTTTCTTT
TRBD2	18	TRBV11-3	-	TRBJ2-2	CASSLSGTSGTNTGELFF	TGTGCCAGCAGCTTGTCAGGGACTAGCGGTACGAACACCGGGGAGCTGTTTTTT
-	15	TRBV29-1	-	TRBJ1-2	CSVDTGGASFYGYTF	TGCAGCGTTGATACGGGGGGAGCCTCTTTCTATGGCTACACCTTC
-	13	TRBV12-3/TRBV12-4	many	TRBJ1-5	CASSLAGGQPQHF	TGTGCCAGCAGTTTGGCGGGGGGTCAGCCCCAGCATTTT
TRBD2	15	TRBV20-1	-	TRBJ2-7	CSARERTSGSYEQYF	TGCAGTGCTAGAGAGCGAACTAGCGGGAGCTACGAGCAGTACTTC
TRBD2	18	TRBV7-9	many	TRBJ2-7	CASSFSQKLAGLAYEQYF	TGTGCCAGCAGCTTCTCACAAAAACTAGCGGGACTTGCCTACGAGCAGTACTTC
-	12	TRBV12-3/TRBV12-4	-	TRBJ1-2	CASRTTVHGYTF	TGTGCCAGCAGAACCACCGTGCATGGCTACACCTTC
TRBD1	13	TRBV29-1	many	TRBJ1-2	CSVAMTGISGYTF	TGCAGCGTTGCTATGACAGGGATCAGTGGCTACACCTTC
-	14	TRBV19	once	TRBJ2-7	CASSMAGTNYEQYF	TGTGCCAGCAGCATGGCCGGGACCAACTACGAGCAGTACTTC
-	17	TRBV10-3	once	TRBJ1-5	CAVSDPLAGGREQPQHF	TGTGCCGTCAGTGACCCCCTAGCGGGAGGGCGCGAGCAGCCCCAGCATTTT
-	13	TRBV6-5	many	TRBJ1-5	CASSLTNNQPQHF	TGTGCCAGCAGTTTAACGAACAATCAGCCCCAGCATTTT
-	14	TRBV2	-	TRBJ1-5	CASSGNSNNQPQHF	TGTGCCAGCAGTGGAAACAGCAATAATCAGCCCCAGCATTTT
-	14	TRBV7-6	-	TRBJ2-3	CASSFRALDDTQYF	TGTGCCAGCAGTTTTCGGGCCTTAGATGATACGCAGTATTTT
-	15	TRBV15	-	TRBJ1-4	CATSRDLGNDEKLFF	TGTGCCACCAGCAGAGATCTGGGTAACGATGAAAAACTGTTTTTT
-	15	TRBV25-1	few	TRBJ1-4	CASSGGFGMGEKLFF	TGTGCCAGCAGTGGCGGATTTGGAATGGGCGAAAAACTGTTTTTT
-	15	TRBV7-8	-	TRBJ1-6	CASSLYADSNSPLHF	TGTGCCAGCAGCTTGTACGCGGACTCCAATTCACCCCTCCACTTT
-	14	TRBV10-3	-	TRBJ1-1	CAISDRGQVTEAFF	TGTGCCATCAGTGACCGCGGGCAGGTCACTGAAGCTTTCTTT
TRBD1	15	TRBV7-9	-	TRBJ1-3	CASRSGQYSGNTIYF	TGTGCCAGCAGGTCGGGACAGTACTCTGGAAACACCATATATTTT
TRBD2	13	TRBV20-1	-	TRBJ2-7	CSAREWSGSPEYF	TGCAGTGCTAGAGAGTGGAGCGGGAGTCCGGAGTACTTC
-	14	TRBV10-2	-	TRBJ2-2	CASSEPSNTGELFF	TGCGCCAGCAGTGAGCCCTCGAACACCGGGGAGCTGTTTTTT